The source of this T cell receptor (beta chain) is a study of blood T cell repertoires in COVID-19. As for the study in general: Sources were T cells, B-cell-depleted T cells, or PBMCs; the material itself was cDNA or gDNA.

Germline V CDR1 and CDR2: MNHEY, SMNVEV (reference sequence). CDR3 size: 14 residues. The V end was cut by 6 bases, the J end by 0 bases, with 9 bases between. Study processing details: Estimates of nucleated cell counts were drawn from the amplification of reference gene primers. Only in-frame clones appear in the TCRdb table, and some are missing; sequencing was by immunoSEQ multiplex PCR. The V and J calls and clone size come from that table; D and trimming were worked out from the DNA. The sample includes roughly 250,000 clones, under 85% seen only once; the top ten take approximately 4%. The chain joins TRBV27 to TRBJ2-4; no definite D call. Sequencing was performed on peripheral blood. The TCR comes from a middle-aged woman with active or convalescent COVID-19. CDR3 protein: CASSSQLAKNIQYF. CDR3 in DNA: TGTGCCAGCAGCTCACAGCTAGCCAAAAACATTCAGTACTTC.